The TCR beta chain described here comes from a study of regulatory T cells in long-lasting Graves disease. Study-wide findings and caveats: Study of thyroid tissue was not done, with only peripheral blood studied.

Concerning this clonotype itself: Its specificity is not known.

The TCR beta library used iRepertoire HTBI primers with Arm-PCR amplification of CDR3. Using its own MiXCR run on the multiplex PCR reads, TCRdb lists one record per CDR3 protein. Of more than 650,000 distinct CDR3 sequences listed, 30% were seen once; the top ten hold about 40%. In germline, CDR1 is SGHRS, CDR2 YFSETQ. The CDR3 has 14 residues. Deletions cut 5 bases from V and 0 bases from J, with 11 bases between. Time point indicated: persistent/refractory GD, antithyroid drugs over 5 years with positive TRAb. After RNA was extracted from PBMCs, the TCR library was made from it. V usage is TRBV5-1 and J usage is TRBJ1-1; D is unclear. The sample consisted of peripheral blood mononuclear cells (PBMCs), taken when the disease was refractory, from a patient treated with antithyroid drugs. The origin of this receptor is a female donor with Graves disease. The CDR3 DNA sequence: TGCGCCAGCAGGATTTCACTAATGAACACTGAAGCTTTCTTT. Protein: CASRISLMNTEAFF.